A single T cell receptor beta chain is shown here with its context. Only in-frame clones appear in the TCRdb table, and some are missing; sequencing was by immunoSEQ multiplex PCR. The sample lists about 81,000 clones, approximately 94% occurring once. This sample is part of a study of technical replicates of blood from a few donors. The sample consisted of T cells isolated from PBMCs. The receptor was isolated from a human donor in good health.

The CDR3 DNA reads TGTGCCAGCAGTGAACAGGGGGGGACTGAAGCTTTCTTT. Translated: CASSEQGGTEAFF. The chain uses TRBV6-4 and TRBJ1-1; 8 bases agree with TRBD1. This CDR3 spans 13 amino acids. From germline, CDR1 is MRHNA and CDR2 SNTAGT. J was trimmed by 5 bases and V by 3 bases; bases with no gene match: 2.